A selection of T cell receptor beta chains follows, all from one sample in a study of T cell responses to AZD1222 COVID-19 vaccine. The protocol was immunoSEQ multiplex PCR, while the TCRdb copy is restricted to in-frame clones and leaves out a portion. The sample contains tens of thousands of clones, roughly 80% of which appear only once. The sequenced sample was peripheral blood, obtained on day 0 of AZD1222 vaccination. Receptor source: an adult in good health. CDR3s include the opening cysteine and the closing phenylalanine or tryptophan. The order of the fields is V gene, clone size, D gene, J gene, CDR3 DNA, CDR3 protein. D genes are given only for firm matches. Size is stated for part of the rows, as once, few or many counts, or as a class when the clone is expanded.

>TRBV3-1/TRBV3-2|.|.|TRBJ1-4
TGCGCCAGCAGCCAAGGAGAGGGGGTGGGACTGTTTTTT
CASSQGEGVGLFF
>TRBV7-9|.|.|TRBJ1-1
TGTGCCAGCAGCCGACAGGATTCCACTGAAGCTTTCTTT
CASSRQDSTEAFF
>TRBV2|many|.|TRBJ2-3
TGTGCCAGCAGTGATCAGGCAGATACGCAGTATTTT
CASSDQADTQYF
>TRBV2|.|TRBD1|TRBJ1-2
TGTGCCAGCAGGGGACAGACTCAGGACTATGGCTACACCTTC
CASRGQTQDYGYTF
>TRBV30|.|TRBD1|TRBJ1-5
TGTGCCTGGAGTGGACAGGGATGGAATCAGCCCCAGCATTTT
CAWSGQGWNQPQHF
>TRBV15|.|.|TRBJ2-2
TGTGCCACCAAGTCGGACGTTTACGCGAACACCGGGGAGCTGTTTTTT
CATKSDVYANTGELFF
>TRBV7-9|few|.|TRBJ1-1
TGTGCCAGCAGCTACGGGACGCCAGGGACTGAAGCTTTCTTT
CASSYGTPGTEAFF
>TRBV5-4|.|TRBD1|TRBJ1-1
TGTGCCAGCCGAAGACAGGGGGACACTGAAGCTTTCTTT
CASRRQGDTEAFF
>TRBV11-2|many|.|TRBJ1-1
TGTGCCAGCAGCGCTCAGGGGAACACTGAAGCTTTCTTT
CASSAQGNTEAFF
>TRBV7-9|.|.|TRBJ1-6
TGTGCCAGCAGCTTAGGACACACTAATTCACCCCTCCACTTT
CASSLGHTNSPLHF
>TRBV6-5|.|.|TRBJ1-2
TGTGCCAGCAGCCAAGGGCGCCTAAATGGCTACACCTTC
CASSQGRLNGYTF
>TRBV28|.|.|TRBJ1-1
TGTGCCAGCAGTCGAGGGCAAGACACTGAAGCTTTCTTT
CASSRGQDTEAFF
>TRBV6-2/TRBV6-3|.|TRBD1|TRBJ1-1
TGTGCCAGCAGTTCCACCGACAGGGGCAGGAACACTGAAGCTTTCTTT
CASSSTDRGRNTEAFF
>TRBV27|.|.|TRBJ2-5
TGTGCCAGCAGTCCTTGGACAGCACAAGAGACCCAGTACTTC
CASSPWTAQETQYF
>TRBV19|.|.|TRBJ1-2
TGTGCCAGTAACCCCGGAAAGTTTAACTATGGCTACACCTTC
CASNPGKFNYGYTF
>TRBV9|.|.|TRBJ2-7
TGTGCCAGCAGCGTAGGAAGCTTAAGTTCCGGCGAGCAGTACTTC
CASSVGSLSSGEQYF
>TRBV3-1/TRBV3-2|.|.|TRBJ2-2
TGTGCCAGCACCAACCAAGGGGTAAACACCGGGGAGCTGTTTTTT
CASTNQGVNTGELFF
>TRBV11-3|once|.|TRBJ2-5
TGTGCCAGCAGCTTAGATACCGTTGGAGGGTCGGAGACCCAGTACTTC
CASSLDTVGGSETQYF
>TRBV10-3|.|.|TRBJ2-5
TGTGCCTCAGAGGACCCGGGCAAAGAGACCCAGTACTTC
CASEDPGKETQYF
>TRBV12-3/TRBV12-4|.|TRBD1|TRBJ1-1
TGTGCCAGCAGTGACAGGGGCCGCACTGAAGCTTTCTTT
CASSDRGRTEAFF